This TCR beta chain was sequenced during a study of blood T cell repertoires in COVID-19. Study summary: In each case, the material was cDNA or gDNA derived from T cells, B-cell-depleted T cells, or PBMCs.

Participants' own reports of clinical history determined their cohort assignment. Sequenced by immunoSEQ multiplex PCR; TCRdb stores in-frame clones only, minus some. Of around 230,000 clones in the sample, 82% were seen once. The V segment lost 3 bases and the J segment 0 bases; nucleotides outside the gene matches: 5. Per germline, CDR1 SGHAT and CDR2 FQNNGV. The CDR3 totals 16 residues. The sequence was collected from a man aged 35-49 years who had recovered from COVID-19. This sequence joins TRBV11-2 and TRBJ2-1; 7 nucleotides align to TRBD1. The specimen sequenced was PBMCs or T cells enriched from blood (not recorded which). The CDR3 coding sequence is TGTGCCAGCAGCTTGAACAGGGGAAGCTCCTACAATGAGCAGTTCTTC. This encodes CASSLNRGSSYNEQFF.